One sample yielded the 8 T cell receptor beta chains listed below, sequenced in a study of radiation and T cells in renal cell carcinoma. Clones were sequenced by immunoSEQ multiplex PCR, and TCRdb holds only the in-frame ones, with some missing. The sample lists 120,000 or so clones, around 80% occurring once. Time point meaning: blood 2 weeks post-SBRT. Specified treatment: 15 Gy SBRT to primary tumor, nephrectomy 4 weeks later. The input for sequencing was blood, taken from a patient whose treatment included radiotherapy and nephrectomy. Receptors were obtained from a middle-aged man with renal cell carcinoma.

CDR3: CASSQEGHLAGATNTQYF. The CDR3 region has the DNA TGCGCCAGCAGCCAAGAGGGTCATTTAGCGGGAGCCACTAATACGCAGTATTTT. J is TRBJ2-3 and V is TRBV4-1, with 9 positions matching TRBD2. The CDR3 spans 18 residues. With V trimmed by 0 bases and J by 7 bases, 14 bases remained unmatched. The germline V gene has CDR1 MGHRA and CDR2 YSYEKL.

The gene calls are TRBV11-2 and TRBJ1-1; possible D gene TRBD1, 6 bases. The V gene's germline CDR1 is SGHAT and CDR2 FQNNGV. Trimming removed 1 base from V and 1 base from J, with 19 bases in between. The CDR3 runs 18 residues. The CDR3 DNA sequence: TGTGCCAGCAGCTTAGTAGGGGGGACGCGGAGAGAGAACACTGAAGCTTTCTTT. This translates into CASSLVGGTRRENTEAFF.

This chain joins TRBV15 and TRBJ1-2; TRBD1 aligns across 9 bases. This CDR3 contains 17 residues. CDR1 and CDR2 (germline): LNHNV, YYDKDF (reference sequence). The junction had 13 bases not matched to a gene; V was cut back by 3 bases and J by 5 bases. The CDR3 sequence is CATSRGGTGTNSYGYTF. For the CDR3, the DNA is TGTGCCACCAGCAGGGGAGGGACAGGGACTAATTCGTATGGCTACACCTTC.

The CDR3 nucleotides are TGTGCCAGCGCGGCGGAAAACATTCAGTACTTC. Translated, it gives CASAAENIQYF. V gene TRBV2 combines with J gene TRBJ2-4; no reliable D call. Per germline, CDR1 SNHLY and CDR2 FYNNEI. The V end was cut by 8 bases, the J end by 5 bases, with 7 bases between. The CDR3 is 11 residues long.

V is TRBV9 and J is TRBJ1-1, with D unclear. The germline V gene encodes CDR1 SGDLS and CDR2 YYNGEE. CDR3 length: 14 residues. Trimming stripped 2 bases from V and 1 base from J, with 9 bases between. The CDR3 coding sequence is TGTGCCAGCAGCGTTCAGGTTTCGAACACTGAAGCTTTCTTT. It yields the protein CASSVQVSNTEAFF.

V and J are TRBV9 and TRBJ1-5; D is unresolved. Trimming stripped 0 bases from V and 5 bases from J, with 9 bases between. The CDR3 consists of 14 residues. The germline gives CDR1 SGDLS, CDR2 YYNGEE. Here the CDR3 DNA reads TGTGCCAGCAGCGTAGATTCGGGGTATCAGCCCCAGCATTTT. Residues: CASSVDSGYQPQHF.

The gene calls are TRBV10-2 and TRBJ1-3, with D unclear. Deletions cut 8 bases from V and 0 bases from J, with 14 bases between. This CDR3 spans 15 amino acids. CDR1 WSHSY and CDR2 SAAADI come from the germline V gene. The CDR3 is CASVYGSFSGNTIYF. In DNA form, the CDR3 reads TGCGCCAGCGTCTATGGCAGCTTCTCTGGAAACACCATATATTTT.

The genes are TRBV18 and TRBJ2-1; D not certain. The CDR3 is 15 residues long. V lost 6 bases, J lost 0 bases, and 12 bases lay in between. The V gene's germline CDR1 is KGHSH and CDR2 LQKENI. CDR3 sequence reads: CASSPRKDSYNEQFF. The CDR3, as DNA: TGTGCCAGCTCGCCCAGGAAGGACTCCTACAATGAGCAGTTCTTC.